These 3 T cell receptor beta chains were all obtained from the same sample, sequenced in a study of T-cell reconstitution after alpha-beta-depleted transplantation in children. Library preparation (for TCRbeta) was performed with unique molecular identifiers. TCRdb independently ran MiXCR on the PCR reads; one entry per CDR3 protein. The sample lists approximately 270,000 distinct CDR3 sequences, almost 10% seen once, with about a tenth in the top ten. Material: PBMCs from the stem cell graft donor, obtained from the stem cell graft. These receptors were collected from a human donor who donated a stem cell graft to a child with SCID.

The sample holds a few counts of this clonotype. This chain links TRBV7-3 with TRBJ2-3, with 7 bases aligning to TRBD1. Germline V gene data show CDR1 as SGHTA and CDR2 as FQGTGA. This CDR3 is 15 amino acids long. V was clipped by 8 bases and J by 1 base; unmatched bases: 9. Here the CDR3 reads CASGPGTEGTDTQYF. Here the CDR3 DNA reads TGTGCCAGCGGACCCGGGACAGAAGGCACAGATACGCAGTATTTT.

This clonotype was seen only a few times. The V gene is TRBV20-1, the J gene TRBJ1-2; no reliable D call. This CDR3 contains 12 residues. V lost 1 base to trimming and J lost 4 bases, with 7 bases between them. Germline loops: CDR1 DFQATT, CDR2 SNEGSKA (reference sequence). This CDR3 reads CSARVPTYGYTF. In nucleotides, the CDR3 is TGCAGTGCTAGAGTTCCCACCTATGGCTACACCTTC.

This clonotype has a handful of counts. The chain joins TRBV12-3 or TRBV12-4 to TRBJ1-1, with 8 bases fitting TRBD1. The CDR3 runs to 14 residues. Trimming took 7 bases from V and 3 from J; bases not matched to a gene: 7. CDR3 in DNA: TGTGCCAGCAACACACAGGGGGGCCACACTGAAGCTTTCTTT. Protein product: CASNTQGGHTEAFF.